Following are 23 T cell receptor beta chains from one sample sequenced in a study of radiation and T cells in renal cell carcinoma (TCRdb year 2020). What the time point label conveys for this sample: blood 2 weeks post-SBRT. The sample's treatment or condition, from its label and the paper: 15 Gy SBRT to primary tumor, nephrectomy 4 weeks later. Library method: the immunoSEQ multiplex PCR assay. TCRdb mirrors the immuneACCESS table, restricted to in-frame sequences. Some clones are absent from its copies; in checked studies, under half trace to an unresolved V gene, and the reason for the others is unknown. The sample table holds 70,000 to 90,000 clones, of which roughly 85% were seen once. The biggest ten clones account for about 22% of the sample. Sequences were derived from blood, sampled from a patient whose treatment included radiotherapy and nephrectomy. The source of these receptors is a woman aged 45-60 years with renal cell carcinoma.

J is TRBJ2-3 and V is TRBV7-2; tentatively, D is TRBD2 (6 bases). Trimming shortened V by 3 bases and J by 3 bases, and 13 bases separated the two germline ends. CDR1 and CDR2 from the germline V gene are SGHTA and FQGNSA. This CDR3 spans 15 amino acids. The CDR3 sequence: CASSFGGSPTDTQYF. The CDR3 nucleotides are TGTGCCAGCAGCTTTGGGGGGTCCCCAACAGATACGCAGTATTTT.

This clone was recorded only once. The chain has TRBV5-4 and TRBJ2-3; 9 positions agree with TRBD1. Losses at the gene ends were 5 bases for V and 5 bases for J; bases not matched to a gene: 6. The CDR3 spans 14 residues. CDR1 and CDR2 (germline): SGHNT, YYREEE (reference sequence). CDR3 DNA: TGTGCCAGCAGAGCGGACAGGGGTGAAGATACGCAGTATTTT. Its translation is CASRADRGEDTQYF. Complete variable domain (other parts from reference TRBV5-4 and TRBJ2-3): ETGVTQSPTHLIKTRGQQVTLRCSSQSGHNTVSWYQQALGQGPQFIFQYYREEENGRGNFPPRFSGLQFPNYSSELNVNALELDDSALYLCASRADRGEDTQYFGPGTRLTVL.

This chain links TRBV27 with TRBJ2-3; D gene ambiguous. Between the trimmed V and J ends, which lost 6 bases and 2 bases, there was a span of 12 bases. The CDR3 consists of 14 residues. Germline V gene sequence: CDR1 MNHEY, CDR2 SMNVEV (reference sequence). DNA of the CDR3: TGTGCCAGCAGGTTAAGGGATTTCACAGATACGCAGTATTTT. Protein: CASRLRDFTDTQYF.

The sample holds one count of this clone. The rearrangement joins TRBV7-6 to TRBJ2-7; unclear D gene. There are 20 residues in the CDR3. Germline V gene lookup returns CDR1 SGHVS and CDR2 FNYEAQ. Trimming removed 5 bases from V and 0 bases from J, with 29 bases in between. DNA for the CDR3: TGTGCCAGCAGCCCTGGCCCACCCCTCGGTGCTCCAAGGAACTCCTACGAGCAGTACTTC. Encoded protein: CASSPGPPLGAPRNSYEQYF.

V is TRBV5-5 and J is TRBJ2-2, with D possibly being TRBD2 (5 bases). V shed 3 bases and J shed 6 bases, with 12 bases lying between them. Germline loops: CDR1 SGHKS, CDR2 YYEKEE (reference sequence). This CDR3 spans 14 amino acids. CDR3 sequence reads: CASSSIIGAGELFF. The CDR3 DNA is TGTGCCAGCAGCTCAATTATCGGGGCCGGGGAGCTGTTTTTT.

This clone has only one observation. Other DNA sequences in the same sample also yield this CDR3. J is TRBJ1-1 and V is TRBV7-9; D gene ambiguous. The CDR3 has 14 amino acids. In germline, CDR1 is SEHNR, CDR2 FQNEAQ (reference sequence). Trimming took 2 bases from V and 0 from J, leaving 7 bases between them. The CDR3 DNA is TGTGCCAGCAGCTTAAGCGGAATGAACACTGAAGCTTTCTTT. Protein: CASSLSGMNTEAFF.

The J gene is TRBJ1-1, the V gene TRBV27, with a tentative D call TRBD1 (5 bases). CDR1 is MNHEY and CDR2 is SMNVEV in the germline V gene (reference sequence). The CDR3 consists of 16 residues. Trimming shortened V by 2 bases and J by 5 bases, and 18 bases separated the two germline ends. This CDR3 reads CASSLHLTAIGTEAFF. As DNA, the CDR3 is TGTGCCAGCAGTTTACATCTGACAGCGATCGGTACTGAAGCTTTCTTT.

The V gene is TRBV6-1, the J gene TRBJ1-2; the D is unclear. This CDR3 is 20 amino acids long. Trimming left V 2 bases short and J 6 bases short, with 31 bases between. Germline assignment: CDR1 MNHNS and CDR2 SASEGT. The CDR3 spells CASSEFVVTTLLGSGNGYTF. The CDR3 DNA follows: TGTGCCAGCAGTGAATTTGTGGTAACGACGTTACTAGGGAGTGGAAATGGCTACACCTTC.

CDR3 DNA: TGTGCCAGCAGTGAGACCCCGGGACAGGGGGCTTCGGGAAACACCATATATTTT. Protein sequence: CASSETPGQGASGNTIYF. V usage is TRBV6-1 and J usage is TRBJ1-3; 12 bases align to TRBD1. The germline CDR1 and CDR2 sequences are MNHNS and SASEGT. The CDR3 runs 18 residues. Trimming at V came to 3 bases and at J to 4 bases, leaving 10 bases not matched to a gene.

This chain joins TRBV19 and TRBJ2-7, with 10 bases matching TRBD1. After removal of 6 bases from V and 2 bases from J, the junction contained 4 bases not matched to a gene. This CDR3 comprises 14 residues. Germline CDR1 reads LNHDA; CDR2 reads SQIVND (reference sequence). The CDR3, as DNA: TGTGCCAGTAGGCCGGGACAGGGGACCTACGAGCAGTACTTC. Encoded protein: CASRPGQGTYEQYF.

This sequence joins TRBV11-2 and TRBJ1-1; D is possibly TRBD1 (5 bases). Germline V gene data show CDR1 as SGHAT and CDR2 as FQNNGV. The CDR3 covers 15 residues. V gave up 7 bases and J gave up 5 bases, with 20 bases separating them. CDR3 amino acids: CASNWGGGWGTEAFF. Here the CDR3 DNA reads TGTGCCAGCAACTGGGGCGGCGGCTGGGGGACTGAAGCTTTCTTT.

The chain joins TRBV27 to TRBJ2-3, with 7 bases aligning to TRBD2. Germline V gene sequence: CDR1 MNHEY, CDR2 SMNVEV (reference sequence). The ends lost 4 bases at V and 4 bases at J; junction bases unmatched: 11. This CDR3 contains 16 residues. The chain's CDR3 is CASSSPMRESADTQYF. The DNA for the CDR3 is TGTGCCAGCAGTTCCCCCATGCGGGAGAGTGCAGATACGCAGTATTTT.

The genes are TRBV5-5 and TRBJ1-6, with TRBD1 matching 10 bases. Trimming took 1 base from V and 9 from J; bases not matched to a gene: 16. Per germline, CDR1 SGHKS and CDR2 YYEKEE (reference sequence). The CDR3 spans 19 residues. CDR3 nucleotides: TGTGCCAGCAGCTTGTTTTTCTTTTCCGGGACAGGGGCAAGTTCACCCCTCCACTTT. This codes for CASSLFFFSGTGASSPLHF.

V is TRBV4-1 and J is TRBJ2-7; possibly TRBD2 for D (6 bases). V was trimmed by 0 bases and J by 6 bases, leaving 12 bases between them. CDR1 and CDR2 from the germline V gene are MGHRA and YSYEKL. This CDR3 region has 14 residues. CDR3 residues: CASSQDGGALEQYF. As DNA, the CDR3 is TGCGCCAGCAGCCAAGATGGAGGGGCTCTCGAGCAGTACTTC.

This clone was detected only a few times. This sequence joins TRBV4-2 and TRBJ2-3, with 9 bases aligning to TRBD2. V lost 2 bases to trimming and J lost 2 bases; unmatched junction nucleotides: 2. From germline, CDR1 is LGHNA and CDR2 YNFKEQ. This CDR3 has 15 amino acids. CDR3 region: CASSQRLADTDTQYF. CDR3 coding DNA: TGTGCCAGCAGCCAAAGACTAGCGGACACAGATACGCAGTATTTT.

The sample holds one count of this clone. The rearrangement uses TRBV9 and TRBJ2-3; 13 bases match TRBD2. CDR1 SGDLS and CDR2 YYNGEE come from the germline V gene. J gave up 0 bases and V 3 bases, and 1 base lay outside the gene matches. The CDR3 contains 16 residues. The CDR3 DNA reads TGTGCCAGCAGCGAACTAGCGGGGGGGAGCACAGATACGCAGTATTTT. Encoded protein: CASSELAGGSTDTQYF.

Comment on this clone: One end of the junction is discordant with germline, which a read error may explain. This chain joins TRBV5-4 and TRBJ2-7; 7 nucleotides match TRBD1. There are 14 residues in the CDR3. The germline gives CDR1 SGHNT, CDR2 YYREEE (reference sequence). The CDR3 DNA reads TGCGCCAGCAGCCAAGGAGACAGGGCGCGCCAGGAGTACTTC. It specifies CASSQGDRARQEYF.

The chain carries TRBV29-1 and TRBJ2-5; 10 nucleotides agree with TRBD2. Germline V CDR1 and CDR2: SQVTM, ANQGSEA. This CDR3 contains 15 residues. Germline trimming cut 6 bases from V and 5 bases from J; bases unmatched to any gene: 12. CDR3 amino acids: CSVTKREGQGETQYF. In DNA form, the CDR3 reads TGCAGCGTGACGAAGCGGGAGGGCCAGGGTGAGACCCAGTACTTC.

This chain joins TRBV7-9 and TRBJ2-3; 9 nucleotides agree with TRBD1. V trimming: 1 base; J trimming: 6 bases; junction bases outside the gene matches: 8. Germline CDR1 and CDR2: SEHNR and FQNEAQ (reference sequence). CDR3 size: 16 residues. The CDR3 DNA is TGTGCCAGCAGCTTAGAGGGACAGGGCCTCCGGGATACGCAGTATTTT. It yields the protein CASSLEGQGLRDTQYF.

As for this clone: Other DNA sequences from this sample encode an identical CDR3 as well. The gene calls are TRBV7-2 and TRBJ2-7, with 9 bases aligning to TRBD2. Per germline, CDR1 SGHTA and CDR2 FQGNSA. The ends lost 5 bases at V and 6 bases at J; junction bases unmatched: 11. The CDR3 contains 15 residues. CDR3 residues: CASSRLAGGPGEQYF. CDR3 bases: TGTGCCAGCAGCCGACTGGCGGGAGGGCCGGGCGAGCAGTACTTC.

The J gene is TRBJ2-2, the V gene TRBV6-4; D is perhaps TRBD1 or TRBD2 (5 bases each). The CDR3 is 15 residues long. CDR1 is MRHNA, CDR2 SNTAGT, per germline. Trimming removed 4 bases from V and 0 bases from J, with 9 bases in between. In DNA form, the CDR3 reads TGTGCCAGCAGTGTATGGGGGACGAACACCGGGGAGCTGTTTTTT. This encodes CASSVWGTNTGELFF.

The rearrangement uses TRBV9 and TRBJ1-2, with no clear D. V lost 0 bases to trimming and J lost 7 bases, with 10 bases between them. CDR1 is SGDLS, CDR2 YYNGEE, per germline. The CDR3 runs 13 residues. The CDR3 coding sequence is TGTGCCAGCAGCGTAGTGGGTGGAGGTGGCTACACCTTC. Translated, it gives CASSVVGGGGYTF.

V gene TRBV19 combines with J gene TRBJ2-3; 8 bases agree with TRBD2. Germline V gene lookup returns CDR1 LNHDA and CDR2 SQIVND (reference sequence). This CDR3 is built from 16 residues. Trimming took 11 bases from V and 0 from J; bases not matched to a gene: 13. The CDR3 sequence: CASKSPTSGSTDTQYF. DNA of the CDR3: TGTGCCTCAAAGAGTCCCACTAGCGGTAGCACAGATACGCAGTATTTT.